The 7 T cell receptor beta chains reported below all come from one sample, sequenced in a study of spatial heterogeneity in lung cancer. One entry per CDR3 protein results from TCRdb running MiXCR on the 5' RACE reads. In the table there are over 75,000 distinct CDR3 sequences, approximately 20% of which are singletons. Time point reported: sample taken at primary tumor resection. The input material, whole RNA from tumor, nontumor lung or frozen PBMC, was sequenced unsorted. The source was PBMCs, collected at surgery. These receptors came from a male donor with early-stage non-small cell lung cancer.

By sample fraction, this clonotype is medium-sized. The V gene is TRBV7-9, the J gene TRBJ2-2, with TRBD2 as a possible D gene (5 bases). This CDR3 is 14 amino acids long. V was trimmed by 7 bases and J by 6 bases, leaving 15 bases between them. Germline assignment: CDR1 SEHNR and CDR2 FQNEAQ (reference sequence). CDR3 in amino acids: CASTPSSSAGELFF. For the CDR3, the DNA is TGTGCCAGCACCCCTAGCAGCTCCGCCGGGGAGCTGTTTTTT.

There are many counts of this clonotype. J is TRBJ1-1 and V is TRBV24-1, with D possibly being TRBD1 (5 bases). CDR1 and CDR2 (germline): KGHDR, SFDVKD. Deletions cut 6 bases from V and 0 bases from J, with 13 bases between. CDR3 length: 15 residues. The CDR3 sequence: CATSLGTGMNTEAFF. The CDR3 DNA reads TGTGCCACCAGTCTTGGGACGGGTATGAACACTGAAGCTTTCTTT.

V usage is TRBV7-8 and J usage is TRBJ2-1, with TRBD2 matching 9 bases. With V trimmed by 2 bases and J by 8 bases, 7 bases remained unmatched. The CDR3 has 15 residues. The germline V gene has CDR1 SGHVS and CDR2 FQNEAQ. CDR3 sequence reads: CASSLKWTSAYEQFF. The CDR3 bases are TGTGCCAGCAGCTTAAAATGGACTAGCGCTTATGAGCAGTTCTTC.

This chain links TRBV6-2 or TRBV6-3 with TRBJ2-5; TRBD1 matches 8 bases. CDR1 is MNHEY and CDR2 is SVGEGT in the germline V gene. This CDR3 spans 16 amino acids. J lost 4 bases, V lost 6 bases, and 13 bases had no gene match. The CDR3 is CASRSPGGYSGETQYF. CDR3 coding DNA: TGTGCCAGCAGATCCCCAGGGGGCTATAGCGGAGAGACCCAGTACTTC.

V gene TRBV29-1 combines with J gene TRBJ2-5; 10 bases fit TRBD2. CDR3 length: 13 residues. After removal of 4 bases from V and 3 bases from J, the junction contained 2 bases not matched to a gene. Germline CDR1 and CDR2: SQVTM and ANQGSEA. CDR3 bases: TGCAGCGTTGGGACTAGCGGAAAAGAGACCCAGTACTTC. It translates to CSVGTSGKETQYF.

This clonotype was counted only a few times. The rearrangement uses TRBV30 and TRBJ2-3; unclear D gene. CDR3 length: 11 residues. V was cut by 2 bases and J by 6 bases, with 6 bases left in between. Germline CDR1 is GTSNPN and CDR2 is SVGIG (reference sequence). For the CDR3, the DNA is TGTGCCTGGAGTCTAGGGGATACGCAGTATTTT. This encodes CAWSLGDTQYF.

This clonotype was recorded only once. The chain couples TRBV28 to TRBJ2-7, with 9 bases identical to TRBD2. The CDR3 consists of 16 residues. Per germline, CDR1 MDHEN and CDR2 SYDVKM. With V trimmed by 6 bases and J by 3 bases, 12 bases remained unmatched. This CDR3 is CASSSFPGLAHYEQYF. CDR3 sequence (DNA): TGTGCCAGCAGCTCCTTTCCAGGACTAGCGCACTACGAGCAGTACTTC. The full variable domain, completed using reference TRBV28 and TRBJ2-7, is DVKVTQSSRYLVKRTGEKVFLECVQDMDHENMFWYRQDPGLGLRLIYFSYDVKMKEKGDIPEGYSVSREKKERFSLILESASTNQTSMYLCASSSFPGLAHYEQYFGPGTRLTVT.